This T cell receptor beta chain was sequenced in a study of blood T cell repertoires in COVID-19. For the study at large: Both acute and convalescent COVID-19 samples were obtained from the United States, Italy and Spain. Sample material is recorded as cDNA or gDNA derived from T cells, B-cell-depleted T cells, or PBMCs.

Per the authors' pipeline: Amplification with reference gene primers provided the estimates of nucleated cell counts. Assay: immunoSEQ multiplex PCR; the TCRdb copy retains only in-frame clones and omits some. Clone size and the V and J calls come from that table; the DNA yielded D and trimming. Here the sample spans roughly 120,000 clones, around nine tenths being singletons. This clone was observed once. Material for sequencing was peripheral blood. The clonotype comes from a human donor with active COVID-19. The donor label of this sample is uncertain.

The CDR3 nucleotides are TGTGCCAGCAGTGAGACAGGCACAGATACGCAGTATTTT. It translates to CASSETGTDTQYF. J is TRBJ2-3 and V is TRBV6-1; D may be TRBD1 (5 bases). Trimming removed 3 bases from V and 1 base from J, with 5 bases in between. The CDR3 is made up of 13 amino acids. CDR1 and CDR2 from the germline V gene are MNHNS and SASEGT.